This is a list of T cell receptor beta chains from one sample in a study of shared clonotypes between healthy human individuals. Assay: immunoSEQ multiplex PCR; the TCRdb copy retains only in-frame clones and omits some. The sample holds fewer than 2.5 million clones, more than 85% seen once. Specimen: naive CD4+ T cells from PBMCs. The receptors come from a young man in good health. Some clones in this sample may be carry-over from other donors' samples. Each CDR3 is given with its conserved first and last residue. D genes are given only for firm matches. Some rows have no size entry. The others give once, few or many, or a class for an expanded clone.

d_call: TRBD1; clone_size: NA; v_call: TRBV15; j_call: TRBJ2-7; cdr3_aa: CATSRGIRDSSYEQYF; cdr3_nt: TGTGCCACCAGCAGAGGTATACGGGACAGCTCCTACGAGCAGTACTTC
d_call: NA; clone_size: once; v_call: TRBV6-4; j_call: TRBJ1-1; cdr3_aa: CASRARPFPVRIPEAFF; cdr3_nt: TGTGCCAGCAGGGCCAGGCCTTTCCCGGTAAGGATACCTGAAGCTTTCTTT
d_call: TRBD1; clone_size: NA; v_call: TRBV7-9; j_call: TRBJ1-1; cdr3_aa: CASSLADRTFF; cdr3_nt: TGTGCCAGCAGCTTAGCGGACAGGACTTTCTTT
d_call: NA; clone_size: NA; v_call: TRBV7-8; j_call: TRBJ2-7; cdr3_aa: CASSPLGTQLSYEQYF; cdr3_nt: TGTGCCAGCAGCCCTCTCGGGACTCAACTTTCCTACGAGCAGTACTTC
d_call: NA; clone_size: NA; v_call: TRBV7-2; j_call: TRBJ1-6; cdr3_aa: CASSYPGHNSPLHF; cdr3_nt: TGTGCCAGCAGCTACCCGGGACACAATTCACCCCTCCACTTT
d_call: NA; clone_size: NA; v_call: TRBV15; j_call: TRBJ2-2; cdr3_aa: CATSRDIDGELFF; cdr3_nt: TGTGCCACCAGCAGAGATATCGACGGGGAGCTGTTTTTT
d_call: NA; clone_size: few; v_call: TRBV5-1; j_call: TRBJ1-1; cdr3_aa: CASSLAGNTEAFF; cdr3_nt: TGCGCCAGCAGCTTGGCCGGGAACACTGAAGCTTTCTTT
d_call: TRBD1; clone_size: once; v_call: TRBV28; j_call: TRBJ1-4; cdr3_aa: CASSPGQLNEKLFF; cdr3_nt: TGTGCCAGCAGTCCGGGACAGCTTAATGAAAAACTGTTTTTT
d_call: TRBD1; clone_size: NA; v_call: TRBV4-1; j_call: TRBJ1-5; cdr3_aa: CASSPILRGSLFSGNQPQHF; cdr3_nt: TGCGCCAGCAGCCCGATACTCAGGGGGTCGCTGTTTTCGGGCAATCAGCCCCAGCATTTT
d_call: NA; clone_size: NA; v_call: TRBV28; j_call: TRBJ1-4; cdr3_aa: CASSPRGVKLFF; cdr3_nt: TGTGCCAGCAGTCCCAGGGGTGTAAAACTGTTTTTT
d_call: NA; clone_size: NA; v_call: TRBV7-7; j_call: TRBJ1-1; cdr3_aa: CASSPPGGNTEAFF; cdr3_nt: TGTGCCAGCAGCCCCCCCGGGGGAAACACTGAAGCTTTCTTT
d_call: NA; clone_size: few; v_call: TRBV5-6; j_call: TRBJ2-7; cdr3_aa: CASSRGLEEQYF; cdr3_nt: TGTGCCAGCAGCCGGGGACTCGAGGAGCAGTACTTC
d_call: NA; clone_size: NA; v_call: TRBV11-1; j_call: TRBJ1-4; cdr3_aa: CASSLEGGNEKLFF; cdr3_nt: TGTGCCAGCAGCTTAGAAGGCGGTAATGAAAAACTGTTTTTT
d_call: TRBD1; clone_size: NA; v_call: TRBV6-5; j_call: TRBJ1-2; cdr3_aa: CATTGGELGGYTF; cdr3_nt: TGTGCCACTACAGGGGGCGAGCTAGGAGGCTACACCTTC
d_call: NA; clone_size: NA; v_call: TRBV25-1; j_call: TRBJ2-7; cdr3_aa: CASSDLGVTYEQYF; cdr3_nt: TGTGCCAGCAGTGATCTTGGGGTTACCTACGAGCAGTACTTC
d_call: TRBD2; clone_size: few; v_call: TRBV30; j_call: TRBJ2-2; cdr3_aa: CAWSKTSGFGGELFF; cdr3_nt: TGTGCCTGGAGTAAGACTAGCGGGTTTGGTGGGGAGCTGTTTTTT
d_call: NA; clone_size: NA; v_call: TRBV2; j_call: TRBJ2-7; cdr3_aa: CASSRTAFTYEQYF; cdr3_nt: TGTGCCAGCTCACGGACAGCCTTTACCTACGAGCAGTACTTC
d_call: NA; clone_size: NA; v_call: TRBV5-6; j_call: TRBJ1-1; cdr3_aa: CASSLERNTEAFF; cdr3_nt: TGTGCCAGCAGCTTGGAGAGGAACACTGAAGCTTTCTTT
d_call: NA; clone_size: NA; v_call: TRBV7-2; j_call: TRBJ2-2; cdr3_aa: CASSFQLLATGELFF; cdr3_nt: TGTGCCAGCAGCTTTCAGCTACTAGCCACCGGGGAGCTGTTTTTT
d_call: NA; clone_size: NA; v_call: TRBV10-1; j_call: TRBJ2-1; cdr3_aa: CASSESRVAEQFF; cdr3_nt: TGCGCCAGCAGTGAGTCGAGGGTAGCGGAGCAGTTCTTC
d_call: NA; clone_size: NA; v_call: TRBV5-1; j_call: TRBJ2-2; cdr3_aa: CASSRGEAYTGELFF; cdr3_nt: TGCGCCAGCAGCAGAGGGGAGGCATACACCGGGGAGCTGTTTTTT
d_call: TRBD1; clone_size: once; v_call: TRBV14; j_call: TRBJ2-7; cdr3_aa: CASSLRDRGREQYF; cdr3_nt: TGTGCCAGCAGCCTCCGGGACAGGGGGCGTGAGCAGTACTTC
d_call: NA; clone_size: NA; v_call: TRBV7-2; j_call: TRBJ1-5; cdr3_aa: CASSLVSTGYSNQPQHF; cdr3_nt: TGTGCCAGCAGCTTAGTTAGCACAGGCTATAGCAATCAGCCCCAGCATTTT
d_call: TRBD2; clone_size: NA; v_call: TRBV6-1; j_call: TRBJ2-3; cdr3_aa: CASRGGVSTDTQYF; cdr3_nt: TGTGCCAGCCGGGGGGGGGTCAGCACAGATACGCAGTATTTT
d_call: NA; clone_size: once; v_call: TRBV4-3; j_call: TRBJ1-6; cdr3_aa: CASSQAWGTNSPLHF; cdr3_nt: TGCGCCAGCAGCCAAGCCTGGGGGACCAATTCACCCCTCCACTTT
d_call: TRBD1; clone_size: NA; v_call: TRBV11-2; j_call: TRBJ2-5; cdr3_aa: CASSLEGQGGETQYF; cdr3_nt: TGTGCCAGCAGCTTAGAGGGACAGGGGGGAGAGACCCAGTACTTC
d_call: NA; clone_size: NA; v_call: TRBV2; j_call: TRBJ1-1; cdr3_aa: CASSEALPRLTEAFF; cdr3_nt: TGTGCCAGCAGTGAAGCGCTTCCGAGGCTCACTGAAGCTTTCTTT
d_call: NA; clone_size: NA; v_call: TRBV19; j_call: TRBJ2-7; cdr3_aa: CASSSSGLYEQYF; cdr3_nt: TGTGCCAGTAGTTCCTCGGGACTTTACGAGCAGTACTTC
d_call: TRBD2; clone_size: NA; v_call: TRBV5-1; j_call: TRBJ2-3; cdr3_aa: CASSLGTSGIVRTDTQYF; cdr3_nt: TGCGCCAGCAGCTTAGGGACTAGCGGGATCGTCCGCACAGATACGCAGTATTTT
d_call: TRBD2; clone_size: few; v_call: TRBV5-1; j_call: TRBJ2-7; cdr3_aa: CASTFSLASEQYF; cdr3_nt: TGCGCCAGCACCTTCTCACTAGCGAGCGAGCAGTACTTC
d_call: TRBD1; clone_size: few; v_call: TRBV28; j_call: TRBJ1-1; cdr3_aa: CASSPSGQGNTEAFF; cdr3_nt: TGTGCCAGCAGTCCCTCCGGACAGGGAAACACTGAAGCTTTCTTT
d_call: NA; clone_size: NA; v_call: TRBV7-9; j_call: TRBJ1-4; cdr3_aa: CASSPWGSGDEKLFF; cdr3_nt: TGTGCCAGCAGCCCATGGGGGTCGGGGGATGAAAAACTGTTTTTT
d_call: TRBD2; clone_size: NA; v_call: TRBV4-2; j_call: TRBJ2-2; cdr3_aa: CASSQDRREGPGELFF; cdr3_nt: TGTGCCAGCAGCCAAGATAGACGGGAGGGCCCCGGGGAGCTGTTTTTT
d_call: NA; clone_size: NA; v_call: TRBV6-1; j_call: TRBJ1-4; cdr3_aa: CASSTGHRRNEKLFF; cdr3_nt: TGTGCCAGCAGTACTGGACACCGGCGTAATGAAAAACTGTTTTTT
d_call: TRBD2; clone_size: NA; v_call: TRBV6-4; j_call: TRBJ2-7; cdr3_aa: CASSGKRLAGGDYEQYF; cdr3_nt: TGTGCCAGCAGTGGCAAACGTCTAGCGGGAGGGGACTACGAGCAGTACTTC
d_call: NA; clone_size: once; v_call: TRBV6-1; j_call: TRBJ2-7; cdr3_aa: CASLGGFHEQYF; cdr3_nt: TGTGCCAGCCTGGGGGGTTTCCACGAGCAGTACTTC
d_call: NA; clone_size: once; v_call: TRBV5-1; j_call: TRBJ2-1; cdr3_aa: CASSLVIGSNEQFF; cdr3_nt: TGCGCCAGCAGCTTGGTTATAGGGTCGAATGAGCAGTTCTTC
d_call: NA; clone_size: NA; v_call: TRBV30; j_call: TRBJ2-7; cdr3_aa: CAWSGESYEQYF; cdr3_nt: TGTGCCTGGAGTGGGGAGTCCTACGAGCAGTACTTC
d_call: NA; clone_size: once; v_call: TRBV19; j_call: TRBJ2-1; cdr3_aa: CASSVSLASYNEQFF; cdr3_nt: TGTGCCAGTAGTGTCAGCCTGGCCTCCTACAATGAGCAGTTCTTC
d_call: NA; clone_size: few; v_call: TRBV5-6; j_call: TRBJ2-3; cdr3_aa: CASSPSPAALGDTQYF; cdr3_nt: TGTGCCAGCAGCCCGTCACCAGCGGCCCTAGGGGATACGCAGTATTTT
d_call: NA; clone_size: NA; v_call: TRBV9; j_call: TRBJ2-3; cdr3_aa: CASSQGPTREGTQYF; cdr3_nt: TGTGCCAGCAGCCAAGGACCCACGCGGGAAGGTACGCAGTATTTT
d_call: NA; clone_size: NA; v_call: TRBV7-2; j_call: TRBJ2-2; cdr3_aa: CASSPPTRANTGELFF; cdr3_nt: TGTGCCAGCAGCCCCCCCACCAGGGCCAACACCGGGGAGCTGTTTTTT
d_call: TRBD2; clone_size: NA; v_call: TRBV7-9; j_call: TRBJ2-5; cdr3_aa: CASSLGTSGGQETQYF; cdr3_nt: TGTGCCAGCAGCTTAGGGACTAGCGGAGGCCAAGAGACCCAGTACTTC
d_call: TRBD2; clone_size: NA; v_call: TRBV18; j_call: TRBJ2-1; cdr3_aa: CASSIAGAYNEQFF; cdr3_nt: TGTGCCAGCTCTATAGCGGGCGCGTACAATGAGCAGTTCTTC
d_call: NA; clone_size: NA; v_call: TRBV11-2; j_call: TRBJ2-7; cdr3_aa: CASSLNWAAREGAYEQYF; cdr3_nt: TGTGCCAGCAGCTTAAATTGGGCAGCCCGGGAAGGGGCCTACGAGCAGTACTTC
d_call: TRBD1; clone_size: NA; v_call: TRBV5-1; j_call: TRBJ2-7; cdr3_aa: CASSLNLRDRLYEQYF; cdr3_nt: TGCGCCAGCAGCTTGAATCTACGGGACAGATTGTACGAGCAGTACTTC
d_call: NA; clone_size: once; v_call: TRBV7-8; j_call: TRBJ2-3; cdr3_aa: CASSLEGSTDTQYF; cdr3_nt: TGTGCCAGCAGCTTAGAAGGTAGCACAGATACGCAGTATTTT
d_call: TRBD2; clone_size: NA; v_call: TRBV6-1; j_call: TRBJ2-1; cdr3_aa: CASSGFGLAGGDNEQFF; cdr3_nt: TGTGCCAGCAGTGGTTTTGGTCTAGCGGGAGGAGACAATGAGCAGTTCTTC
d_call: NA; clone_size: NA; v_call: TRBV30; j_call: TRBJ2-2; cdr3_aa: CAWSGSGGELFF; cdr3_nt: TGTGCCTGGAGTGGGTCGGGCGGGGAGCTGTTTTTT
d_call: NA; clone_size: NA; v_call: TRBV20-1; j_call: TRBJ1-2; cdr3_aa: CSAPGPYGYTF; cdr3_nt: TGCAGTGCTCCAGGGCCCTATGGCTACACCTTC
d_call: TRBD2; clone_size: NA; v_call: TRBV7-6; j_call: TRBJ2-1; cdr3_aa: CASSSRAGVNEQFF; cdr3_nt: TGTGCCAGCAGCTCGCGAGCGGGAGTGAATGAGCAGTTCTTC
d_call: NA; clone_size: NA; v_call: TRBV5-4; j_call: TRBJ2-2; cdr3_aa: CASSLLRGSYTGELFF; cdr3_nt: TGTGCCAGCAGCTTGTTACGGGGGTCGTACACCGGGGAGCTGTTTTTT
d_call: TRBD2; clone_size: NA; v_call: TRBV28; j_call: TRBJ2-7; cdr3_aa: CASSPLAGGRYEQYF; cdr3_nt: TGTGCCAGCAGTCCCCTCGCGGGGGGTAGGTACGAGCAGTACTTC
d_call: NA; clone_size: NA; v_call: TRBV5-1; j_call: TRBJ2-1; cdr3_aa: CASSSDSSSYNEQFF; cdr3_nt: TGCGCCAGCAGCTCGGACAGTAGCTCCTACAATGAGCAGTTCTTC
d_call: TRBD1; clone_size: NA; v_call: TRBV18; j_call: TRBJ1-1; cdr3_aa: CASSPGQPSTNTEAFF; cdr3_nt: TGTGCCAGCTCACCGGGACAGCCTAGTACTAACACTGAAGCTTTCTTT
d_call: NA; clone_size: NA; v_call: TRBV30; j_call: TRBJ2-1; cdr3_aa: CAWSVTSPSPYYNEQFF; cdr3_nt: TGTGCCTGGAGTGTAACGTCGCCTAGCCCGTACTACAATGAGCAGTTCTTC
d_call: NA; clone_size: once; v_call: TRBV7-8; j_call: TRBJ1-2; cdr3_aa: CASSRTVNYGYTF; cdr3_nt: TGTGCCAGCAGCCGGACAGTTAACTATGGCTACACCTTC
d_call: NA; clone_size: NA; v_call: TRBV7-2; j_call: TRBJ1-5; cdr3_aa: CASSLRQGNQPQHF; cdr3_nt: TGTGCCAGCAGCTTGAGACAGGGCAATCAGCCCCAGCATTTT